The next 29 T cell receptor beta chains were all read from a single sample in a study of cytomegalovirus exposure and HLA in healthy donors. Primers: 60 Vbeta forward and 13 Jbeta reverse. Produced via immunoSEQ multiplex PCR; TCRdb's table is partial and in-frame only. Of about 160,000 clones listed, approximately 80% are singletons. Specimen: PBMCs. Receptor source: a male donor in good health and CMV-seropositive.

The chain is built from TRBV7-2 and TRBJ1-5; the match to TRBD1 covers 9 bases. CDR3 size: 16 residues. CDR1 SGHTA and CDR2 FQGNSA come from the germline V gene. Germline trimming cut 5 bases from V and 3 bases from J; bases unmatched to any gene: 8. CDR3 loop: CASSPGTGRNNQPQHF. The CDR3 DNA sequence: TGTGCCAGCAGCCCCGGGACAGGGCGAAACAATCAGCCCCAGCATTTT.

The rearrangement links TRBV5-4 to TRBJ2-1, with 7 bases identical to TRBD1. Germline CDR1 and CDR2: SGHNT and YYREEE (reference sequence). The CDR3 sequence is 17 residues long. Unmatched junction bases numbered 10, after V lost 2 bases and J lost 2 bases. The chain's CDR3 is CASSLRQGSTPYNEQFF. The CDR3 bases are TGTGCCAGCAGCTTAAGACAGGGCTCTACCCCCTACAATGAGCAGTTCTTC.

This clone has a handful of counts. The V and J genes are TRBV4-1 and TRBJ2-6, with 9 bases lining up with TRBD2. This CDR3 is 16 amino acids long. After removal of 3 bases from V and 0 bases from J, the junction contained 0 bases not matched to a gene. CDR1 and CDR2 (germline): MGHRA, YSYEKL. CDR3 protein: CASSQTSGSGANVLTF. CDR3 DNA: TGCGCCAGCAGCCAGACTAGCGGCTCTGGGGCCAACGTCCTGACTTTC.

This sequence joins TRBV30 and TRBJ2-7, with D unresolved. The CDR3 is 11 residues long. Trimming left V 5 bases short and J 4 bases short, with 9 bases between. CDR1 and CDR2 (germline): GTSNPN, SVGIG (reference sequence). CDR3 sequence reads: CAWDRVYEQYF. The CDR3 nucleotides read TGTGCCTGGGATCGGGTTTACGAGCAGTACTTC. The full variable domain, in which reference TRBV30 and TRBJ2-7 provide the parts outside the CDR3, is SQTIHQWPATLVQPVGSPLSLECTVEGTSNPNLYWYRQAAGRGLQLLFYSVGIGQISSEVPQNLSASRPQDRQFILSSKKLLLSDSGFYLCAWDRVYEQYFGPGTRLTVT.

The chain combines TRBV5-1 with TRBJ2-5, with a possible D match to TRBD1 (5 bases). The DNA matches TRBJ2-7 better at its end, which makes the J call doubtful. Germline lookup yields CDR1 SGHRS and CDR2 YFSETQ. The CDR3 contains 12 residues. CDR3 nucleotides: TGCGCCAGCAGCTTCGACAGCTACGAGCAGTACTTC. Its translation is CASSFDSYEQYF.

There are a few counts of this clone. The chain employs TRBV19 and TRBJ1-3; no firm D call. The germline V gene has CDR1 LNHDA and CDR2 SQIVND (reference sequence). Deletions cut 5 bases from V and 0 bases from J, with 8 bases between. This CDR3 comprises 14 residues. The chain's CDR3 is CASSPDSSGNTIYF. The CDR3 nucleotides are TGTGCCAGTAGTCCTGACTCCTCTGGAAACACCATATATTTT.

The chain recombines TRBV25-1 with TRBJ2-3; 7 nucleotides align to TRBD1. CDR3 length equals 14 residues. CDR1 is MGHDK and CDR2 is SYGVNS in the germline V gene. J was trimmed by 4 bases and V by 1 base; bases with no gene match: 2. CDR3 region: CASSESQGADTQYF. The CDR3, as DNA: TGTGCCAGCAGTGAATCCCAGGGGGCAGATACGCAGTATTTT. Full variable domain (outside the CDR3, taken from reference TRBV25-1 and TRBJ2-3): EADIYQTPRYLVIGTGKKITLECSQTMGHDKMYWYQQDPGMELHLIHYSYGVNSTEKGDLSSESTVSRIRTEHFPLTLESARPSHTSQYLCASSESQGADTQYFGPGTRLTVL.

V usage is TRBV10-1 and J usage is TRBJ1-6; D remains unclear. The CDR3 is 17 residues long. The V end was cut by 0 bases, the J end by 9 bases, with 18 bases between. From germline, CDR1 is WNHNN and CDR2 SYGVQD (reference sequence). The chain's CDR3 is CASSESRGSTEGSPLHF. The CDR3 region has the DNA TGCGCCAGCAGTGAGTCGCGCGGATCGACCGAGGGTTCACCCCTCCACTTT.

This chain joins TRBV27 and TRBJ2-1, with a weak D call TRBD1 (8 bases). V was shortened by 7 bases and J by 8 bases, with 15 bases between the two germline ends. CDR3 length equals 13 residues. Germline V gene lookup returns CDR1 MNHEY and CDR2 SMNVEV (reference sequence). The chain's CDR3 is CASKTQGGDEQFF. The CDR3 DNA is TGTGCCAGCAAGACACAGGGGGGGGATGAGCAGTTCTTC.

The chain carries TRBV29-1 and TRBJ2-5; a weak D match, TRBD1 (5 bases). With 4 bases removed from V and 4 bases from J, the gap between germline ends came to 19 bases. CDR1 and CDR2 (germline): SQVTM, ANQGSEA. The CDR3 is 15 residues long. CDR3 residues: CSVGGLGLVRETQYF. CDR3 bases: TGCAGCGTTGGGGGATTGGGGCTAGTCCGAGAGACCCAGTACTTC.

J is TRBJ2-2 and V is TRBV5-4; the match to TRBD2 covers 10 bases. This CDR3 has 16 amino acids. V lost 4 bases and J lost 3; bases outside the gene matches: 6. CDR1 is SGHNT, CDR2 YYREEE, per germline (reference sequence). CDR3 sequence: CASSVPLAGHTGELFF. The CDR3 DNA sequence: TGTGCCAGCAGCGTCCCACTAGCGGGGCACACCGGGGAGCTGTTTTTT.

This chain connects TRBV27 to TRBJ1-5; a weak D match, TRBD1 (5 bases). V was cut by 2 bases and J by 11 bases, with 19 bases left in between. The CDR3 contains 15 residues. Per germline, CDR1 MNHEY and CDR2 SMNVEV (reference sequence). The CDR3 sequence is CASSLGGAGKGAQHF. The CDR3 coding sequence is TGTGCCAGCAGTTTAGGCGGGGCAGGGAAGGGAGCCCAGCATTTT.

The CDR3 DNA reads TGCGCCAGCAGCTTCCGAGCGGGCCCCGGGCAAGAGACCCAGTACTTC. Amino acids: CASSFRAGPGQETQYF. This chain uses TRBV5-1 with TRBJ2-5, with D possibly matching TRBD2 (6 bases). The CDR3 totals 16 residues. Germline assignment: CDR1 SGHRS and CDR2 YFSETQ. V lost 2 bases and J lost 2, with 16 bases in between.

The DNA for the CDR3 is TGTGCCAGCAGCTTGGGGACAGGGGTCCACGAGCAGTACTTC. Translating gives CASSLGTGVHEQYF. The rearrangement joins TRBV11-2 to TRBJ2-7, with 10 nucleotides matching TRBD1. With 3 bases clipped from V and 5 bases from J, the junction kept 4 bases outside the gene matches. Germline CDR1 SGHAT, CDR2 FQNNGV. This CDR3 has 14 residues.

The gene calls are TRBV7-9 and TRBJ2-1; no definite D call. V gave up 5 bases and J gave up 6 bases, with 11 bases separating them. This CDR3 is 13 amino acids long. CDR1 is SEHNR, CDR2 FQNEAQ, per germline (reference sequence). In DNA, the CDR3 is TGTGCCAGCAGCAGCGTTTTTGGCAATGAGCAGTTCTTC. Its protein product is CASSSVFGNEQFF.

The chain joins TRBV19 to TRBJ1-2; 10 bases line up with TRBD1. V was pared by 5 bases and J by 9 bases, with 9 bases of the junction left unmatched. The germline CDR1 and CDR2 sequences are LNHDA and SQIVND (reference sequence). This CDR3 spans 14 amino acids. The CDR3 loop reads CASSVPGQGTRYTF. In DNA, the CDR3 is TGTGCCAGTAGTGTTCCGGGACAGGGGACTCGCTACACCTTC.

CDR3 region: CASSLLLGWETQYF. In DNA, the CDR3 is TGTGCCAGCAGCTTACTACTAGGTTGGGAGACCCAGTACTTC. The chain is built from TRBV7-2 and TRBJ2-5, with a tentative D call TRBD2 (5 bases). Germline values: CDR1 SGHTA, CDR2 FQGNSA. The CDR3 contains 14 residues. V was cut by 2 bases and J by 5 bases, with 12 bases left in between.

The chain links TRBV7-2 to TRBJ1-5, with D possibly being TRBD1 (6 bases). Looked up from germline, CDR1 is SGHTA and CDR2 is FQGNSA. Trimming removed 5 bases at V and 5 bases at J, with 16 bases between. The CDR3 has 15 residues. DNA for the CDR3: TGTGCCAGCAGCCCCATGGGGGGGGCTTATCAGCCCCAGCATTTT. Protein: CASSPMGGAYQPQHF.

This clone was observed once. The chain is built from TRBV28 and TRBJ2-6; no definite D call. Germline V gene data show CDR1 as MDHEN and CDR2 as SYDVKM. Between the trimmed V and J ends, which lost 8 bases and 0 bases, there was a span of 17 bases. The CDR3 is 17 amino acids. The CDR3, as DNA: TGTGCCAGCGGTTGGAGAGAGCCTTTCTCTGGGGCCAACGTCCTGACTTTC. It codes for CASGWREPFSGANVLTF. The full variable domain, with the rest looked up from reference TRBV28 and TRBJ2-6, is DVKVTQSSRYLVKRTGEKVFLECVQDMDHENMFWYRQDPGLGLRLIYFSYDVKMKEKGDIPEGYSVSREKKERFSLILESASTNQTSMYLCASGWREPFSGANVLTFGAGSRLTVL.

V gene TRBV5-1 combines with J gene TRBJ2-3; weak D call: TRBD2 (5 bases). V was clipped by 4 bases and J by 2 bases, with 11 bases between them. This CDR3 has 14 residues. From germline, CDR1 is SGHRS and CDR2 YFSETQ. The CDR3 spells CASSRDLTTDTQYF. The CDR3 bases are TGCGCCAGCAGCCGGGATCTCACCACAGATACGCAGTATTTT.

The chain is built from TRBV9 and TRBJ2-7, with 8 bases matching TRBD2. The V gene end was trimmed by 0 bases and the J gene end by 2 bases; junction bases not matched to a gene: 4. The length of the CDR3 is 15 residues. CDR1 and CDR2 from the germline V gene are SGDLS and YYNGEE. CDR3 protein: CASSVAGGSTYEQYF. The CDR3 DNA reads TGTGCCAGCAGCGTAGCGGGGGGGTCCACCTACGAGCAGTACTTC.

The V gene is TRBV7-2, the J gene TRBJ2-5; weak D call: TRBD2 (6 bases). The germline V gene has CDR1 SGHTA and CDR2 FQGNSA. V was trimmed by 7 bases and J by 2 bases, leaving 14 bases between them. CDR3 length equals 14 residues. The CDR3: CASTQGGAQETQYF. CDR3 bases: TGTGCCAGCACTCAGGGAGGTGCGCAAGAGACCCAGTACTTC.

This chain uses TRBV19 with TRBJ2-2; D remains ambiguous. This CDR3 contains 15 residues. V was trimmed by 5 bases and J by 1 base, leaving 11 bases between them. Germline CDR1 is LNHDA and CDR2 is SQIVND (reference sequence). CDR3 in DNA: TGTGCCAGTAGTCCCCGGGTAGGGAACACCGGGGAGCTGTTTTTT. Its protein product is CASSPRVGNTGELFF. The full variable domain, completed using reference TRBV19 and TRBJ2-2, is DGGITQSPKYLFRKEGQNVTLSCEQNLNHDAMYWYRQDPGQGLRLIYYSQIVNDFQKGDIAEGYSVSREKKESFPLTVTSAQKNPTAFYLCASSPRVGNTGELFFGEGSRLTVL.

This rearrangement joins TRBV5-1 to TRBJ2-1; 9 positions agree with TRBD2. The CDR3 has 15 amino acids. The V gene's germline CDR1 is SGHRS and CDR2 YFSETQ. The trim removed 5 bases at V and 6 bases at J, leaving 9 bases unmatched. This CDR3 reads CASRHPGLAGNEQFF. CDR3 nucleotides: TGCGCCAGCAGACATCCGGGACTAGCAGGCAATGAGCAGTTCTTC.

The V call is TRBV29-1, the J call TRBJ1-5, with D possibly being TRBD1 (5 bases). The CDR3 has 13 residues. The germline V gene has CDR1 SQVTM and CDR2 ANQGSEA. The V gene lost 4 bases and the J gene lost 5 bases, with 12 bases spanning the gap. CDR3 nucleotide sequence: TGCAGCGTTGCCCCAGGGAAGGATCAGCCCCAGCATTTT. Translated, it gives CSVAPGKDQPQHF.

This clone occurred once. The chain uses TRBV30 and TRBJ1-1, with 12 bases matching TRBD1. The V gene end was trimmed by 2 bases and the J gene end by 3 bases; junction bases not matched to a gene: 13. CDR3 length: 18 amino acids. Germline CDR1 reads GTSNPN; CDR2 reads SVGIG (reference sequence). In DNA form, the CDR3 reads TGTGCCTGGAGTCACCAGGGACAGGGGGCTTTTAGGTACACTGAAGCTTTCTTT. Its translation: CAWSHQGQGAFRYTEAFF.

The chain has TRBV29-1 and TRBJ2-3, with D tentatively TRBD1 (6 bases). This CDR3 is built from 17 residues. The V end was cut by 7 bases, the J end by 0 bases, with 23 bases between. Germline assignment: CDR1 SQVTM and CDR2 ANQGSEA. Here the CDR3 DNA reads TGCAGCGCCCCGCTCCCCCAGGGGTTTCCTAGCACAGATACGCAGTATTTT. Translating gives CSAPLPQGFPSTDTQYF.

The CDR3 protein is CASSERGNYGYTF. CDR3 nucleotides: TGTGCCAGCAGTGAACGCGGAAACTATGGCTACACCTTC. This chain joins TRBV2 and TRBJ1-2; no reliable D call. The length of the CDR3 is 13 residues. The V end lost 2 bases, the J end lost 2 bases, and 6 bases lay between the germline ends. Germline CDR1 reads SNHLY; CDR2 reads FYNNEI.

This clone showed up just once. The chain employs TRBV28 and TRBJ1-6; TRBD1 might be the D (6 bases). CDR3 size: 14 residues. The V and J ends lost 2 bases and 6 bases respectively, with 8 bases between them. CDR1 is MDHEN, CDR2 SYDVKM, per germline. Here the CDR3 DNA reads TGTGCCAGCAGTTTAGGCAGGGGTAATTCACCCCTCCACTTT. It specifies CASSLGRGNSPLHF.